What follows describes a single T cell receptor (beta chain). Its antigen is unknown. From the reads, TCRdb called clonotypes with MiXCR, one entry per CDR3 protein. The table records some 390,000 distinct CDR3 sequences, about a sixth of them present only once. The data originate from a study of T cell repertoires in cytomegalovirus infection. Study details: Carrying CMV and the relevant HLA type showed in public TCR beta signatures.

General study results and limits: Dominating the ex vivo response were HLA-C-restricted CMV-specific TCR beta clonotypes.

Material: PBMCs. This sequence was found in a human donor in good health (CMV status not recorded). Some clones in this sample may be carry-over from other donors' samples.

Here the CDR3 reads CATSEGGDDRRYTF. Here the CDR3 DNA reads TGTGCCACCAGCGAGGGCGGGGATGACAGACGCTACACCTTC. The chain joins TRBV15 to TRBJ1-2; possible D gene TRBD1, 5 bases. Germline CDR1 LNHNV, CDR2 YYDKDF (reference sequence). V was shortened by 5 bases and J by 9 bases, with 19 bases between the two germline ends. The CDR3 loop spans 14 amino acids.